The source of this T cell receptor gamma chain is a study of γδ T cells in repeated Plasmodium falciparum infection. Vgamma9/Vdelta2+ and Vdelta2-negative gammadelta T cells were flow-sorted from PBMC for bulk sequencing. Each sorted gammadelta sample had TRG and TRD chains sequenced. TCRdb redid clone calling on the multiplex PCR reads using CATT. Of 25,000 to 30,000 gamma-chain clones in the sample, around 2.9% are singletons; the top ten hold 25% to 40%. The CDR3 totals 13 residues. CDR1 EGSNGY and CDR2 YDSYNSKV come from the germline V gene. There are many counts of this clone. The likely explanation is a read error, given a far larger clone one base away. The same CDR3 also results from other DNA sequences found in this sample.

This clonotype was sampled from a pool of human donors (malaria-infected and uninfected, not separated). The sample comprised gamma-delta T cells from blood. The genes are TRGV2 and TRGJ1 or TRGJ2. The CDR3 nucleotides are TGTGCCACCTGGGACGGGCTTTTTTATAAGAAACTTTTT. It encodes CATWDGLFYKKLF.